The 9 T cell receptor beta chains in this list originate from one sample, sequenced in a study of PD-1 blockade in classical Hodgkin lymphoma (dated by TCRdb to 2020 to 2022). Libraries came from the immunoSEQ multiplex PCR assay. Entries here come from immuneACCESS through TCRdb and include only in-frame sequences with V and J called. Some clones fail to appear in such tables; in the studies checked, an unresolved V gene covers under half of the shortfall, and the cause of the remainder is unknown. The sample table lists 20,000 to 30,000 clones, around 80% of them with a count of one. The ten largest clones add up to around 6.5% of the sample. The sample's time point, from its label and the paper: cycle 1 day 1 (C1D1), immediately before nivolumab initiation. All trial patients had relapsed after autologous stem cell transplantation, with cohorts A, B and C differing in prior brentuximab vedotin exposure.

Here the sequenced sample was peripheral blood mononuclear cells (PBMCs), taken at baseline. Every receptor here comes from a human donor with classical Hodgkin lymphoma.

The chain is built from TRBV5-1 and TRBJ1-4; D is unclear. V was trimmed by 0 bases and J by 8 bases, leaving 8 bases between them. This CDR3 region has 13 residues. The germline CDR1 and CDR2 sequences are SGHRS and YFSETQ. In nucleotides, the CDR3 is TGCGCCAGCAGCTTGGCCGGATCAGAAAAACTGTTTTTT. It yields the protein CASSLAGSEKLFF.

The chain couples TRBV4-3 to TRBJ2-2; D is undetermined. Deletions cut 0 bases from V and 3 bases from J, with 5 bases between. The germline V gene encodes CDR1 LGHNA and CDR2 YSLEER. This CDR3 has 14 residues. The CDR3 sequence: CASSQDGYTGELFF. In DNA, the CDR3 is TGCGCCAGCAGCCAAGATGGCTACACCGGGGAGCTGTTTTTT.

The V and J genes are TRBV14 and TRBJ2-5, with 7 positions matching TRBD1. TRBJ2-7 explains the end of the DNA better; the J call may be wrong. CDR1 SGHDN and CDR2 FVKESK come from the germline V gene. The CDR3 is made up of 13 amino acids. The CDR3 nucleotides read TGTGCCAGCAGCCACAGGGGGTTTAACGAGCAGTACTTC. The encoded protein is CASSHRGFNEQYF.

V is TRBV19 and J is TRBJ1-2, with 7 bases fitting TRBD1. CDR1 and CDR2 (germline): LNHDA, SQIVND (reference sequence). With V trimmed by 5 bases and J by 1 base, 4 bases remained unmatched. CDR3 length: 14 amino acids. CDR3 in amino acids: CASSPTGINYGYTF. The CDR3 DNA follows: TGTGCCAGTAGTCCGACAGGGATTAACTATGGCTACACCTTC.

The chain employs TRBV18 and TRBJ1-1; D is unclear. CDR1 is KGHSH and CDR2 is LQKENI in the germline V gene. The CDR3 runs 15 residues. Trimming took off 6 bases at V and 0 bases at J, with 14 bases between the two ends. CDR3 sequence (DNA): TGTGCCAGCTCCAGAGAGGTGGATCTGAACACTGAAGCTTTCTTT. Encoded protein: CASSREVDLNTEAFF.

The chain employs TRBV7-2 and TRBJ2-7; 9 nucleotides agree with TRBD1. Trimming took 6 bases from V and 6 from J; bases not matched to a gene: 9. The germline gives CDR1 SGHTA, CDR2 FQGNSA. The CDR3 is 14 residues long. CDR3 nucleotide sequence: TGTGCCAGCAGTTCCGGACAGGGGCTACTCGAGCAGTACTTC. It codes for CASSSGQGLLEQYF.

V and J are TRBV2 and TRBJ1-1; a possible D gene is TRBD1 (6 bases). V shed 5 bases and J shed 2 bases, with 15 bases lying between them. Germline CDR1 reads SNHLY; CDR2 reads FYNNEI. The CDR3 covers 15 residues. This CDR3 reads CASSTSRGPNTEAFF. The CDR3 DNA is TGTGCCAGCAGTACTTCCAGGGGTCCCAACACTGAAGCTTTCTTT.

The chain combines TRBV5-4 with TRBJ2-7; maybe TRBD1 (5 bases). V gave up 4 bases and J gave up 3 bases, with 11 bases separating them. The CDR3 totals 13 residues. CDR1 SGHNT and CDR2 YYREEE come from the germline V gene (reference sequence). The CDR3 sequence is CASSQGILYEQYF. As DNA, the CDR3 is TGTGCCAGCAGCCAGGGAATTCTCTACGAGCAGTACTTC.

The J gene is TRBJ2-1, the V gene TRBV28; possible D gene TRBD2, 6 bases. Trimming removed 2 bases from V and 7 bases from J, with 12 bases in between. There are 14 residues in the CDR3. Germline V gene sequence: CDR1 MDHEN, CDR2 SYDVKM. The CDR3 loop is CASSLSGWRNEQFF. The CDR3 DNA is TGTGCCAGCAGTTTAAGCGGGTGGCGGAATGAGCAGTTCTTC.